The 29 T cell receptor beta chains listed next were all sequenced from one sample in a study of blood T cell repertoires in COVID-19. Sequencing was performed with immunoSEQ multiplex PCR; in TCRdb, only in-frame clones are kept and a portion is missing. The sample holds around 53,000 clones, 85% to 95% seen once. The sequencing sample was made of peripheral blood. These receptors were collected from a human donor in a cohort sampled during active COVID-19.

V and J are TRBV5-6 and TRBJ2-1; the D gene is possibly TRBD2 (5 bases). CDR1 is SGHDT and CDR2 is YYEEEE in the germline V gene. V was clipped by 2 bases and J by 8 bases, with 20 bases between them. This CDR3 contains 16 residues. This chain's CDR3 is CASSFLIKRSGYEQFF. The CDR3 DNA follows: TGTGCCAGCAGCTTTTTGATCAAGAGGTCGGGATATGAGCAGTTCTTC. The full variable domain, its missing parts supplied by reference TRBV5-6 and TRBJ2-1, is DAGVTQSPTHLIKTRGQQVTLRCSPKSGHDTVSWYQQALGQGPQFIFQYYEEEERQRGNFPDRFSGHQFPNYSSELNVNALLLGDSALYLCASSFLIKRSGYEQFFGPGTRLTVL.

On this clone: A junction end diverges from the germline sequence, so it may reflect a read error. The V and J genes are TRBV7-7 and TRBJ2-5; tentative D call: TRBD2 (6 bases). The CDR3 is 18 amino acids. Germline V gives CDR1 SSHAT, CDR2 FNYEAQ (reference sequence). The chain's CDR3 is CASSLAPWAHGEAETQYF. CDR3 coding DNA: TGTGCTAGCAGCTTAGCCCCCTGGGCACACGGGGAGGCGGAGACCCAGTACTTC.

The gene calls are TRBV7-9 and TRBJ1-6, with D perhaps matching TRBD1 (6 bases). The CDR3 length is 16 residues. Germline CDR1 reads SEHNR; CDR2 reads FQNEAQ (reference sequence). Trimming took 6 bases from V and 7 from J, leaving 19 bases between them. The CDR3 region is CASRPGAAPPNSPLHF. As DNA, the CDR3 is TGTGCCAGCAGACCAGGGGCAGCTCCTCCGAATTCACCCCTCCACTTT.

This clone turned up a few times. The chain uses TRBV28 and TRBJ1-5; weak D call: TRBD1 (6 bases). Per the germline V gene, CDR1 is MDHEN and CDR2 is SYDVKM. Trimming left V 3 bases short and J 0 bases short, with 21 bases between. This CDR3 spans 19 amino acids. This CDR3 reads CASSFRLETGSYSNQPQHF. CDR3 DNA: TGTGCCAGCAGTTTTCGACTCGAGACAGGCTCCTATAGCAATCAGCCCCAGCATTTT.

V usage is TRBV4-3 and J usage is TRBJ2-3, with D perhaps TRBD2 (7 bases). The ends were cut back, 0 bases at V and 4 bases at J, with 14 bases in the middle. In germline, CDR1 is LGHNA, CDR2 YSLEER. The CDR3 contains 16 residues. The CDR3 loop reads CASSQDRGGGPDTQYF. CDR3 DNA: TGCGCCAGCAGCCAAGATCGGGGAGGGGGTCCAGATACGCAGTATTTT.

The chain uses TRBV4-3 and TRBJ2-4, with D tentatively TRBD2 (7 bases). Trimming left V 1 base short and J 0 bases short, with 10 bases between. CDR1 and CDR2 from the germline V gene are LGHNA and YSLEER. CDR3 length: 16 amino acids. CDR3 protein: CASSQVGGLAKNIQYF. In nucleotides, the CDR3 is TGCGCCAGCAGCCAAGTCGGGGGGCTAGCCAAAAACATTCAGTACTTC.

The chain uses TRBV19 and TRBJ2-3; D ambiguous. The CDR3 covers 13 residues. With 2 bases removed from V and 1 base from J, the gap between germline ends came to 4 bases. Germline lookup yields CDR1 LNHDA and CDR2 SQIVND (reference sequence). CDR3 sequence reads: CASSISGTDTQYF. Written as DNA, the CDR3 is TGTGCCAGTAGTATATCGGGCACAGATACGCAGTATTTT.

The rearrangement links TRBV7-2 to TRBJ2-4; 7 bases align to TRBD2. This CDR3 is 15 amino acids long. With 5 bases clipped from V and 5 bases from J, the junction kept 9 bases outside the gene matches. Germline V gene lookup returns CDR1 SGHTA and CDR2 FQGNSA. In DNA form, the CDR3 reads TGTGCCAGCAGCCTTAGCGGGTCCACTGAAAACATTCAGTACTTC. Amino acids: CASSLSGSTENIQYF.

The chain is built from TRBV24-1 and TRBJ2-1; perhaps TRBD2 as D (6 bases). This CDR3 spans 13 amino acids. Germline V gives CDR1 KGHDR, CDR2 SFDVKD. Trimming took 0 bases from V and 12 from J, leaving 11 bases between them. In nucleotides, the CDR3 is TGTGCCACCAGTGATTTGCGGGGGATTGGGCAGTTCTTC. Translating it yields CATSDLRGIGQFF.

CDR3 sequence: CASSLGQGPYGYTF. The CDR3 bases are TGTGCCAGCAGTCTGGGACAGGGCCCTTATGGCTACACCTTC. The V gene is TRBV6-5, the J gene TRBJ1-2, with TRBD1 identical over 9 bases. Germline trimming cut 5 bases from V and 5 bases from J; bases unmatched to any gene: 6. Germline V CDR1 and CDR2: MNHEY, SVGAGI. The CDR3 is made up of 14 amino acids.

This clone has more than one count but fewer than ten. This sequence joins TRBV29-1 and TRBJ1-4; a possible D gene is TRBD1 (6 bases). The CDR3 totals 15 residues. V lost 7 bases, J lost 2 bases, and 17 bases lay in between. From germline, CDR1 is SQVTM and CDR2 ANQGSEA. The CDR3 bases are TGCAGCGCCCGGGACGGCGGGGGCACTAATGAAAAACTGTTTTTT. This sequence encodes CSARDGGGTNEKLFF.

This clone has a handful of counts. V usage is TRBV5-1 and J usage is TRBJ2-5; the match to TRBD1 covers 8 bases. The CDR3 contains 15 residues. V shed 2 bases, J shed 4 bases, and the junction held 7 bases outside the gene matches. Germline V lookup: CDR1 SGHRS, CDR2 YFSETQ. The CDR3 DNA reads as TGCGCCAGCAGCTTAGGGACGGACAGGGCAGAGACCCAGTACTTC. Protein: CASSLGTDRAETQYF.

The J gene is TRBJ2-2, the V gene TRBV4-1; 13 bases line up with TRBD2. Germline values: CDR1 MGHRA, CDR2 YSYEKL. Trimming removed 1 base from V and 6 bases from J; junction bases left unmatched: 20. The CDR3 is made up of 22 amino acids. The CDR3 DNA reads TGCGCCAGCAGCCAAGGGATCTGGGCACCCACTAGCGGGAGGGCCTTTGCCGGGGAGCTGTTTTTT. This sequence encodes CASSQGIWAPTSGRAFAGELFF.

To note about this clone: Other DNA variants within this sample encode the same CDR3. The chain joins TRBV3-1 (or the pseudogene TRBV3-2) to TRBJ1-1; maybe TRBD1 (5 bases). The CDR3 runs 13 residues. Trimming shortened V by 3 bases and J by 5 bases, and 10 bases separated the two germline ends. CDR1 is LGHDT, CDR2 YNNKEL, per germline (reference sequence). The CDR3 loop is CASSQGGGTEAFF. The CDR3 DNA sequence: TGTGCCAGCAGCCAGGGGGGAGGGACTGAAGCTTTCTTT.

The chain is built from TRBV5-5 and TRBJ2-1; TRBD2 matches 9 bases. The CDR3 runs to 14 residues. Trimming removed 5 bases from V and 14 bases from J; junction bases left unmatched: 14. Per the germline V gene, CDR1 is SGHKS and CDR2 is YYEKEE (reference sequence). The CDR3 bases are TGTGCCAGCAGGTTCCCGATGCGGGAGGGAATGGAGTTCTTC. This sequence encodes CASRFPMREGMEFF.

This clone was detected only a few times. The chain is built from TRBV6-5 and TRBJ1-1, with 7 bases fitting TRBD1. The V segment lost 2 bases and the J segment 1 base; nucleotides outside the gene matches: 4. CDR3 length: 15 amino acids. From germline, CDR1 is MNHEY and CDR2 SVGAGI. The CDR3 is CASSYRGRGNTEAFF. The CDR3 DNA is TGTGCCAGCAGTTACAGGGGGCGCGGGAACACTGAAGCTTTCTTT.

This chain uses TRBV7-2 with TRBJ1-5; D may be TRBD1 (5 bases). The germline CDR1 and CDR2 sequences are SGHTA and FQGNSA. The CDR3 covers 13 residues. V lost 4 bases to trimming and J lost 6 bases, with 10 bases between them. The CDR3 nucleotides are TGTGCCAGCAGCTCCTGGAGGGGTCAGCCCCAGCATTTT. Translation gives CASSSWRGQPQHF.

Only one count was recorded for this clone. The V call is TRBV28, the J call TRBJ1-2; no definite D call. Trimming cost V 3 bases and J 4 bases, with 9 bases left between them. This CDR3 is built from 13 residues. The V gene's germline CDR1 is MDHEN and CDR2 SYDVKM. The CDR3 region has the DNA TGTGCCAGCAGTTTCGGTGTCGGCTATGGCTACACCTTC. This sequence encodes CASSFGVGYGYTF.

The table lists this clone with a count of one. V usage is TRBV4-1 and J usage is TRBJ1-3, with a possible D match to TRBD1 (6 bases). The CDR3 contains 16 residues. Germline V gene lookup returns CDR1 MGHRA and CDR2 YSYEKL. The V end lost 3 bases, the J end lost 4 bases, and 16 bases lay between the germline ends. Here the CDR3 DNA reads TGCGCCAGCAGCCAGAATACAGGGAGCTTGGGAAACACCATATATTTT. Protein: CASSQNTGSLGNTIYF.

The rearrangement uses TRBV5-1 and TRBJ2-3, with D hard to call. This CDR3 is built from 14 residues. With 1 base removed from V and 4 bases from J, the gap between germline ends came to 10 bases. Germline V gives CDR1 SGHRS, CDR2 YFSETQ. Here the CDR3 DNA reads TGCGCCAGCAGCTTGATCCTAGAGGCAGATACGCAGTATTTT. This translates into CASSLILEADTQYF. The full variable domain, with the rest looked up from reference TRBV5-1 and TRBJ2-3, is KAGVTQTPRYLIKTRGQQVTLSCSPISGHRSVSWYQQTPGQGLQFLFEYFSETQRNKGNFPGRFSGRQFSNSRSEMNVSTLELGDSALYLCASSLILEADTQYFGPGTRLTVL.

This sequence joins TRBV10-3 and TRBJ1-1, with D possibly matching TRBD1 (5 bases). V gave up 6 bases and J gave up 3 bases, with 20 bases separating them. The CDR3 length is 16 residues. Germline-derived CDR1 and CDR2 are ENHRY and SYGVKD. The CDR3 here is CAIRPLGGTDYTEAFF. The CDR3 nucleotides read TGTGCCATCAGACCCCTCGGGGGGACGGATTACACTGAAGCTTTCTTT.

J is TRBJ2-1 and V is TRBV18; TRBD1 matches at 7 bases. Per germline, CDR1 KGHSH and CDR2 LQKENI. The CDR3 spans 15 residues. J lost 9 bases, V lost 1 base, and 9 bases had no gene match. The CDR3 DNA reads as TGTGCCAGCTCACCACTCAGACAGGGTTTGGGTGAGCAGTTCTTC. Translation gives CASSPLRQGLGEQFF.

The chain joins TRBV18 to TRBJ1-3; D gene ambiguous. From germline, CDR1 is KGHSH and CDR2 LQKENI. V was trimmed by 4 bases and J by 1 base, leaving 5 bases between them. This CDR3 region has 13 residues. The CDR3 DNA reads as TGTGCCAGCTCACGTACATCTGGAAACACCATATATTTT. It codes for CASSRTSGNTIYF.

The CDR3 here is CASSFGTSGGGEQFF. In DNA, the CDR3 is TGTGCCAGCAGCTTCGGGACTAGCGGGGGTGGTGAGCAGTTCTTC. This chain links TRBV7-6 with TRBJ2-1; 14 nucleotides match TRBD2. The germline gives CDR1 SGHVS, CDR2 FNYEAQ. The length of the CDR3 is 15 residues. J gave up 9 bases and V 3 bases, and 4 bases lay outside the gene matches.

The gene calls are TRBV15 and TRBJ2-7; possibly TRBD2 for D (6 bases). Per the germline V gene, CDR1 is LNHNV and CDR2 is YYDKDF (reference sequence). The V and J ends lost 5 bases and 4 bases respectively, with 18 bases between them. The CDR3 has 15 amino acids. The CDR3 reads CATSWNAGIQYEQYV. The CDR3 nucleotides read TGTGCCACCAGCTGGAACGCGGGAATACAATACGAGCAGTACGTC.

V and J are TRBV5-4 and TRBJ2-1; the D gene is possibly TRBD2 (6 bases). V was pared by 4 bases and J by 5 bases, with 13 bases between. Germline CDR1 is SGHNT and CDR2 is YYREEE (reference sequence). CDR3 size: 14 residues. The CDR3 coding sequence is TGTGCCAGCAGCCAATCCTCGGGGGACAATGAGCAGTTCTTC. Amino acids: CASSQSSGDNEQFF.

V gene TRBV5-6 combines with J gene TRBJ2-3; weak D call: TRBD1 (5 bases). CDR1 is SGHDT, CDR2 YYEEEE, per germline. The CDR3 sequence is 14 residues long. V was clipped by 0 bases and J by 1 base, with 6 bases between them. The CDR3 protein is CASSLVGRTDTQYF. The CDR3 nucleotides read TGTGCCAGCAGCTTGGTGGGGCGCACAGATACGCAGTATTTT.

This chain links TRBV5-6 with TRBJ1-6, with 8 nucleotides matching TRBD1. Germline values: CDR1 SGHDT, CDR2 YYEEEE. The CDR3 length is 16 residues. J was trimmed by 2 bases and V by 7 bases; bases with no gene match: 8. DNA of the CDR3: TGTGCCAGCTATGAGACAGGGGAAACCTATAATTCACCCCTCCACTTT. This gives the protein CASYETGETYNSPLHF.

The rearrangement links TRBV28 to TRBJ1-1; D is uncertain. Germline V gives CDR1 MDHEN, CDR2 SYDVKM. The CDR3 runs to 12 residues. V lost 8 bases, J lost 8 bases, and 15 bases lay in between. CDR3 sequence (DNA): TGTGCCAGCCGATCTCGACTATCCGAAGCTTTCTTT. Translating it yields CASRSRLSEAFF.